This T cell receptor (beta chain) was profiled in a study of T cells after yellow fever vaccination. About the research overall: Preparation of the low-cell-number fractions used SMART-Seq v4 Ultra Low Input.

This clonotype was seen ten or more times. Template-switching 5'RACE yielded the TCR cDNA; a universal primer site and UMIs were added in the process. TCRdb recomputed calls from the 5' RACE reads with MiXCR, one row per CDR3 protein. This table holds about 160,000 distinct CDR3 sequences, approximately 6.8% found once. This CDR3 comprises 17 residues. V lost 0 bases and J lost 1; bases outside the gene matches: 7. Germline lookup yields CDR1 DFQATT and CDR2 SNEGSKA (reference sequence). J is TRBJ2-5 and V is TRBV20-1; 11 bases line up with TRBD2. Here the sequenced sample was CD4+ T cells sorted from PBMCs, taken roughly 5 days after the first yellow fever vaccination. The source is a man younger than 35 who received the YFV17D yellow fever vaccine. CDR3 sequence (DNA): TGCAGTGCTAGAGATTATTTAACTAGCGGGGGCCAAGAGACCCAGTACTTC. Its translation: CSARDYLTSGGQETQYF.